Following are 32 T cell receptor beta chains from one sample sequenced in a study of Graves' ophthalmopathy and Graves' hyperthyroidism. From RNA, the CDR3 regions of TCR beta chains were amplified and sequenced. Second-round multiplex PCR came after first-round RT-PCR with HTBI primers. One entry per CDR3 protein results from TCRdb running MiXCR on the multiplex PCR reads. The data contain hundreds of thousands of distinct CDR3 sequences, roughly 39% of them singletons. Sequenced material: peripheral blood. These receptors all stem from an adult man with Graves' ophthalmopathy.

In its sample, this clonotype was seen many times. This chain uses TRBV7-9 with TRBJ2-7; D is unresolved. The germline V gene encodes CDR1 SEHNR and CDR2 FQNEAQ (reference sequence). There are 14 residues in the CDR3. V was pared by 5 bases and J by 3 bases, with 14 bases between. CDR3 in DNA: TGTGCCAGCAGCCCGAGAAGAAAGGGCTACGAGCAGTACTTC. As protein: CASSPRRKGYEQYF.

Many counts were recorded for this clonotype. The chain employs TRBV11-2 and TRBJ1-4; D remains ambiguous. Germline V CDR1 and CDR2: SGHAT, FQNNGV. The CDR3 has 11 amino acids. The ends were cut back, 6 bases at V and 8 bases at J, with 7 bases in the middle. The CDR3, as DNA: TGTGCCAGCAGGGTTAGCGAAAAACTGTTTTTT. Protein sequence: CASRVSEKLFF. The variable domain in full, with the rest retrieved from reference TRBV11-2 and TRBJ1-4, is EAGVAQSPRYKIIEKRQSVAFWCNPISGHATLYWYQQILGQGPKLLIQFQNNGVVDDSQLPKDRFSAERLKGVDSTLKIQPAKLEDSAVYLCASRVSEKLFFGSGTQLSVL.

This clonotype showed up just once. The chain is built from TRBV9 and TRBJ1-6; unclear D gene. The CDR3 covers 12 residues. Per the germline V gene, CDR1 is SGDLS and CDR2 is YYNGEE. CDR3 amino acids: CAPTSAQSPLHF. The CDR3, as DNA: TGTGCACCGACATCTGCCCAGTCACCCCTCCACTTT.

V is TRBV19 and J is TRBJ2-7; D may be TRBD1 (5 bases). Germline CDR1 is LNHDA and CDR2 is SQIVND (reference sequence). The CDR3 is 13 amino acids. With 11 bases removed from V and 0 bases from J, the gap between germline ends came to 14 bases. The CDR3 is CALDTQISYEQYF. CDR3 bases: TGTGCCTTGGACACTCAGATCTCCTACGAGCAGTACTTC.

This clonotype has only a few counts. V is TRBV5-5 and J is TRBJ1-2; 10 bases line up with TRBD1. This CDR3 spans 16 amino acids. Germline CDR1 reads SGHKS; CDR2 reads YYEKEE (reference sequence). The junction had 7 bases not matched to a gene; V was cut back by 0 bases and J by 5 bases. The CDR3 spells CASSLGVTGGAYGYTF. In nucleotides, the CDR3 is TGTGCCAGCAGCTTGGGGGTGACAGGGGGCGCGTATGGCTACACCTTC.

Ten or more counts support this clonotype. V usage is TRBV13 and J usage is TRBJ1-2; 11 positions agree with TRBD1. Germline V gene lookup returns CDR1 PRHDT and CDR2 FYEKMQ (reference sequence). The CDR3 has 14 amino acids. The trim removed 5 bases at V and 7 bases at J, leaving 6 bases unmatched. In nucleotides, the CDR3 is TGTGCCAGCAGCATTGGACAGGGGGCGCTTGGCTACACCTTC. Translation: CASSIGQGALGYTF.

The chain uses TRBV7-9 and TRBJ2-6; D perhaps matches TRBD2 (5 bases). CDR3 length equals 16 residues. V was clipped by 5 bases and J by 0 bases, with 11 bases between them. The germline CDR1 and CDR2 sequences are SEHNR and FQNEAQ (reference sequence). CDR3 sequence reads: CASSIPGNSGANVLTF. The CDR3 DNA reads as TGTGCCAGCAGCATCCCCGGGAACTCTGGGGCCAACGTCCTGACTTTC.

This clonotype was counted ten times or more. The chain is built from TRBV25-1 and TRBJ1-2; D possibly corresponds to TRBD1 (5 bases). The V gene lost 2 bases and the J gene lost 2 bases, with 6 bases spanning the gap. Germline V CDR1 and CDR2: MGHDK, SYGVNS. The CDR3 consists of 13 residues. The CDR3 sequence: CASSEGGNYGYTF. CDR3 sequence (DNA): TGTGCCAGCAGTGAAGGGGGGAACTATGGCTACACCTTC.

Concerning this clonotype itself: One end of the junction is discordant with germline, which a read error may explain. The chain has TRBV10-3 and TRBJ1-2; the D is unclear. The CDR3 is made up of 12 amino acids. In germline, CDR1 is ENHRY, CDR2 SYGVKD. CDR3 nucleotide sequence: TGTGCCATCAGTTACTGGGGAAGTGGCTACATCTTC. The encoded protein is CAISYWGSGYIF.

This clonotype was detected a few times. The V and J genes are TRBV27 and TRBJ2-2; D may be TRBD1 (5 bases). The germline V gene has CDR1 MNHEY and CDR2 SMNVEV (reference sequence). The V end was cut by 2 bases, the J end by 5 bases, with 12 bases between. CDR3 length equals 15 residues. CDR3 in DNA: TGTGCCAGCAGTTTAGGGGCTGGAATTACCGGGGAGCTGTTTTTT. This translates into CASSLGAGITGELFF.

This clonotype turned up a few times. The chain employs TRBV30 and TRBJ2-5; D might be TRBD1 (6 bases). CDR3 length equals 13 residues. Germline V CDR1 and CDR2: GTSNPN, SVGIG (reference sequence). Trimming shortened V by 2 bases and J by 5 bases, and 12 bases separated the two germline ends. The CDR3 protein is CAWSKQGWETQYF. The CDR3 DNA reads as TGTGCCTGGAGTAAACAGGGTTGGGAGACCCAGTACTTC.

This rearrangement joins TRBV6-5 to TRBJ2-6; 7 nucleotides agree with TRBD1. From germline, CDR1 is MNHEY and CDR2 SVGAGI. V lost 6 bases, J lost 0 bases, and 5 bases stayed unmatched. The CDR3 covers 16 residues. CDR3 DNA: TGTGCCAGCAGCAAACACAGGGGCTCTGGGGCCAACGTCCTGACTTTC. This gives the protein CASSKHRGSGANVLTF.

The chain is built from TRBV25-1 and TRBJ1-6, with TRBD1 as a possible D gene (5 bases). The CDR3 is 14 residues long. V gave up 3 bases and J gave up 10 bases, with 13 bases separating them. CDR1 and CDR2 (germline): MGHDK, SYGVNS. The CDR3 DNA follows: TGTGCCAGCAGTGACACCGGAGGGACCTCACCCCTCCACTTT. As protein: CASSDTGGTSPLHF.

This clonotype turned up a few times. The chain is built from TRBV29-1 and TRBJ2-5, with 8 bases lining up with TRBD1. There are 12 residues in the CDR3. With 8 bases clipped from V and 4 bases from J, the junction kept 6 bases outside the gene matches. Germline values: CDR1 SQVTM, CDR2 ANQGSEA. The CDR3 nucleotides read TGCAGCTCCCCAGACAGGGGAGAGACCCAGTACTTC. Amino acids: CSSPDRGETQYF.

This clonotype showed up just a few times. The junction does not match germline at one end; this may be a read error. CDR3 sequence (DNA): TGCGCCAGCAGCCAAGGGGGACAGTCCTATGGCTACACCTTC. Translating gives CASSQGGQSYGYTF. The J gene is TRBJ1-2, the V gene TRBV7-2, with 7 bases aligning to TRBD1. The germline V gene encodes CDR1 SGHTA and CDR2 FQGNSA. The CDR3 runs to 14 residues.

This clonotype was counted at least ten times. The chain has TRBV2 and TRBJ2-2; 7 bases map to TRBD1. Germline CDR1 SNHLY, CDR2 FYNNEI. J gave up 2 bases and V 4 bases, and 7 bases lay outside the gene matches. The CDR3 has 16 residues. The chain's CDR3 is CASSGEGAVNTGELFF. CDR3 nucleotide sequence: TGTGCCAGCAGTGGTGAGGGGGCGGTCAACACCGGGGAGCTGTTTTTT.

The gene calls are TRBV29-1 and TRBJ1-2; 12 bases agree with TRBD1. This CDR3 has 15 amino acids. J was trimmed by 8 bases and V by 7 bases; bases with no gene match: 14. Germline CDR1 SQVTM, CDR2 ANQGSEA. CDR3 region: CSAGSGTGGVGGYTF. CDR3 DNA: TGCAGCGCCGGGAGCGGGACAGGGGGCGTCGGGGGCTACACCTTC.

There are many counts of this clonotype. The CDR3 DNA is TGTGCCAGCAGCGTGGGACTAGCGTACGAGCAGTACTTC. This gives the protein CASSVGLAYEQYF. The genes are TRBV9 and TRBJ2-7; TRBD2 matches 10 bases. The trim removed 2 bases at V and 4 bases at J, leaving 0 bases unmatched. The CDR3 is made up of 13 amino acids. Germline lookup yields CDR1 SGDLS and CDR2 YYNGEE.

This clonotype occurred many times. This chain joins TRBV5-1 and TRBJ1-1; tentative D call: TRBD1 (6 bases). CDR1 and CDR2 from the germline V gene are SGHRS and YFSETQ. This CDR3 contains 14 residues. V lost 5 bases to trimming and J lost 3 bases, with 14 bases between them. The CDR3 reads CASRWGGGDTEAFF. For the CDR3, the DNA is TGCGCCAGCAGATGGGGGGGCGGTGACACTGAAGCTTTCTTT.

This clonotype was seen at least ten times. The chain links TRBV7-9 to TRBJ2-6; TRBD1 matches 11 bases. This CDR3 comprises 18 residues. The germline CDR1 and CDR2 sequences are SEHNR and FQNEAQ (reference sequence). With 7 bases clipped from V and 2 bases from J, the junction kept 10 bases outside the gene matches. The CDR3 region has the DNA TGTGCCAGCACTCCGGGACAGGGGGTCTTCGCTGGGGCCAACGTCCTGACTTTC. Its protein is CASTPGQGVFAGANVLTF.

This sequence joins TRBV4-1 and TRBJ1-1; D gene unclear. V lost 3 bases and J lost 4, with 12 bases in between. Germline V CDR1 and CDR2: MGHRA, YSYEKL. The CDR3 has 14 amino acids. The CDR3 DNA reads TGCGCCAGCAGCCAGGAACGGGCTGTCACTGAAGCTTTCTTT. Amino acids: CASSQERAVTEAFF.

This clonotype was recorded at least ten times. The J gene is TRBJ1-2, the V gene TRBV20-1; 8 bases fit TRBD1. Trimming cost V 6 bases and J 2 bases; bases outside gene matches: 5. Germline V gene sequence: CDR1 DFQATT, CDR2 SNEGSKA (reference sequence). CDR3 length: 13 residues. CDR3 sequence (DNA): TGCAGTGCCACCGGGACAGGCAACTATGGCTACACCTTC. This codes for CSATGTGNYGYTF.

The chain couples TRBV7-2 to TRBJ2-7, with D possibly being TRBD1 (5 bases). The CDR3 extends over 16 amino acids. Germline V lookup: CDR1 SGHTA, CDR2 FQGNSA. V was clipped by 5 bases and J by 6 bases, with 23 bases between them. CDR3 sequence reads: CASSHVRGVPPPEQYF. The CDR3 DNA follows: TGTGCCAGCAGCCATGTAAGGGGTGTTCCCCCCCCCGAGCAGTACTTC.

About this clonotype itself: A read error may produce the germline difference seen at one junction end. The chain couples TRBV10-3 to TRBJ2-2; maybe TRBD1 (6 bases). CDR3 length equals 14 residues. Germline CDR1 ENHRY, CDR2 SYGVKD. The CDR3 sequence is CASSDYRATGELFF. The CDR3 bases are TGTGCCAGCAGTGATTACAGGGCGACCGGGGAGCTGTTTTTT.

The CDR3 nucleotides are TGCGCCAGCAGCCATTACTACGGACAGAGGAACACTGAAGCTTTCTTT. The encoded protein is CASSHYYGQRNTEAFF. The chain carries TRBV4-3 and TRBJ1-1, with D tentatively TRBD1 (6 bases). V was clipped by 3 bases and J by 1 base, with 15 bases between them. CDR1 and CDR2 (germline): LGHNA, YSLEER. The CDR3 is 16 residues long.

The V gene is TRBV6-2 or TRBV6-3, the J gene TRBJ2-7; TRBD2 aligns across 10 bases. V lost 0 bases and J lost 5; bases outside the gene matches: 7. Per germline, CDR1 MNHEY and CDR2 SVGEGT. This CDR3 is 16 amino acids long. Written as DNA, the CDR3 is TGTGCCAGCAGTTACTCGCGGACTAGCGGTAACAACGAGCAGTACTTC. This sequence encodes CASSYSRTSGNNEQYF.

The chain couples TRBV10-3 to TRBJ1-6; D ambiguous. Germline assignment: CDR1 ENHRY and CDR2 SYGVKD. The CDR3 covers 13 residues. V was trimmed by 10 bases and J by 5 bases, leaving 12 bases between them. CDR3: CASSRADNSPLHF. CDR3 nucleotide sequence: TGTGCCAGCTCACGAGCAGATAATTCACCCCTCCACTTT.

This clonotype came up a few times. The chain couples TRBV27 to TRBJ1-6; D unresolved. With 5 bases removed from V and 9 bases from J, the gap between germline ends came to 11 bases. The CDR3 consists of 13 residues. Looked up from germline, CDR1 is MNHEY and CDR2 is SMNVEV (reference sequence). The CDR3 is CASSLLLASPLHF. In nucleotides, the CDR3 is TGTGCCAGCAGTCTTCTCCTCGCTTCACCCCTCCACTTT.

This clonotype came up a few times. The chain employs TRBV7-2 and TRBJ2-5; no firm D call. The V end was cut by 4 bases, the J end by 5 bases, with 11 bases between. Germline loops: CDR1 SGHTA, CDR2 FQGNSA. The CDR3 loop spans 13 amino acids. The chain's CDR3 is CASSSRVIETQYF. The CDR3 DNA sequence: TGTGCCAGCAGCTCCCGGGTAATCGAGACCCAGTACTTC.

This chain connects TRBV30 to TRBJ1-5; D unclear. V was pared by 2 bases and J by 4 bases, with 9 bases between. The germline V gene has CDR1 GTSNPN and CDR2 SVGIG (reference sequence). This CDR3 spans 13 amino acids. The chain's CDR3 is CAWSKAGNQPQHF. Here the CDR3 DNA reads TGTGCCTGGAGTAAGGCAGGTAATCAGCCCCAGCATTTT.

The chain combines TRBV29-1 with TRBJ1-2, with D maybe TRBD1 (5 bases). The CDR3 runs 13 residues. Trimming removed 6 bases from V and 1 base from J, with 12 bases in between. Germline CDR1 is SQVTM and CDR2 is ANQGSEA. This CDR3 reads CSVTGTDNYGYTF. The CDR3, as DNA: TGCAGCGTCACCGGGACCGATAACTATGGCTACACCTTC.

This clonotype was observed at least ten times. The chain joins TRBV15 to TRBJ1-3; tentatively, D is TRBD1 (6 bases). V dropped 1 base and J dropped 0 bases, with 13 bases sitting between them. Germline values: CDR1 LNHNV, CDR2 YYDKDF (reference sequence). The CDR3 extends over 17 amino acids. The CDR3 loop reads CATSRGSNRDSGNTIYF. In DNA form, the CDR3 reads TGTGCCACCAGCAGAGGTTCTAACAGGGACTCTGGAAACACCATATATTTT.